The 10 T cell receptor beta chains presented below share a single source sample, sequenced in a study of beta chain features in type 1 diabetes. What these receptors recognize is not known. Findings and caveats of the study: Moderately but significantly shorter TCRB CDR3s were found in Type 1 diabetes patients in all four CD4+ subsets.

Of the isolated RNA, all was reverse transcribed, and so the sequenced material was expressed TCRB transcripts. Sequencing was performed with immunoSEQ multiplex PCR; in TCRdb, only in-frame clones are kept and a portion is missing. The sample lists some 200,000 clones; about a sixth were seen once. What was sequenced was naive CD4+ T cells from blood. These receptors came from a man aged 25-40 years with type 1 diabetes.

This clone was seen a handful of times. The V and J genes are TRBV28 and TRBJ1-2; D remains unclear. The V and J ends lost 3 bases and 5 bases respectively, with 10 bases between them. CDR1 is MDHEN and CDR2 is SYDVKM in the germline V gene. The CDR3 loop spans 13 amino acids. The CDR3 nucleotides read TGTGCCAGCAGTTTCAGTCAGCCGTATGGCTACACCTTC. It specifies CASSFSQPYGYTF.

This clone was seen a few times. The chain couples TRBV29-1 to TRBJ1-1; no clear D gene. Trimming cost V 6 bases and J 5 bases, with 7 bases left between them. The CDR3 is 10 residues long. Germline values: CDR1 SQVTM, CDR2 ANQGSEA. The CDR3 sequence is CSVAVTEAFF. Written as DNA, the CDR3 is TGCAGCGTCGCCGTGACTGAAGCTTTCTTT.

The chain joins TRBV7-9 to TRBJ1-4, with 9 bases aligning to TRBD1. Unmatched junction bases numbered 4, after V lost 6 bases and J lost 5 bases. Germline V gene sequence: CDR1 SEHNR, CDR2 FQNEAQ (reference sequence). The CDR3 loop spans 14 amino acids. The CDR3 DNA follows: TGTGCCAGCAGGTCCGGGACAGGGAATGAAAAACTGTTTTTT. It is translated as CASRSGTGNEKLFF.

This chain connects TRBV30 to TRBJ2-2; tentatively, D is TRBD1 or TRBD2 (5 bases each). This CDR3 has 12 residues. Germline V lookup: CDR1 GTSNPN, CDR2 SVGIG (reference sequence). The V gene lost 4 bases and the J gene lost 6 bases, with 9 bases spanning the gap. As DNA, the CDR3 is TGTGCCTGGACCCCGGGGCCCGGGGAGCTGTTTTTT. Translation: CAWTPGPGELFF.

The genes are TRBV25-1 and TRBJ1-1; 9 bases are a match to TRBD1. This CDR3 has 16 residues. Germline trimming cut 4 bases from V and 1 base from J; bases unmatched to any gene: 7. Germline CDR1 is MGHDK and CDR2 is SYGVNS. In DNA form, the CDR3 reads TGTGCCAGCAGTGCGGTTTGGGGACAGGGGAACACTGAAGCTTTCTTT. This encodes CASSAVWGQGNTEAFF. Variable domain in full (rest from reference TRBV25-1 and TRBJ1-1): EADIYQTPRYLVIGTGKKITLECSQTMGHDKMYWYQQDPGMELHLIHYSYGVNSTEKGDLSSESTVSRIRTEHFPLTLESARPSHTSQYLCASSAVWGQGNTEAFFGQGTRLTVV.

The chain carries TRBV10-3 and TRBJ2-7; D is possibly TRBD2 (6 bases). The CDR3 extends over 12 amino acids. Germline V gene data show CDR1 as ENHRY and CDR2 as SYGVKD. V lost 10 bases and J lost 6, with 16 bases in between. DNA of the CDR3: TGTGCCACCCGAACACTGGAGGGCGAGCAGTACTTC. Translated, it gives CATRTLEGEQYF.

The chain carries TRBV5-6 and TRBJ2-5; the match to TRBD2 covers 12 bases. The J segment lost 2 bases and the V segment lost 3 bases, leaving 11 bases of the junction unmatched. CDR3 size: 18 residues. Germline V gene lookup returns CDR1 SGHDT and CDR2 YYEEEE. The DNA for the CDR3 is TGTGCCAGCAGCTCTACAATAGGGACTAGCGGGCTACAAGAGACCCAGTACTTC. Its protein is CASSSTIGTSGLQETQYF.

This clone was found a few times. The chain has TRBV6-6 and TRBJ2-7, with TRBD2 matching 7 bases. The CDR3 totals 15 residues. Germline CDR1 MNHNY, CDR2 SVGAGI (reference sequence). Trimming cost V 8 bases and J 3 bases; bases outside gene matches: 13. The CDR3 region is CASLPRGGTSYEQYF. As DNA, the CDR3 is TGTGCCAGCCTCCCCCGGGGAGGGACCAGCTACGAGCAGTACTTC.

The chain combines TRBV25-1 with TRBJ2-5; D unresolved. V lost 1 base and J lost 2, with 11 bases in between. The germline V gene encodes CDR1 MGHDK and CDR2 SYGVNS. The CDR3 contains 15 residues. The chain's CDR3 is CASSEFLGRQETQYF. In DNA form, the CDR3 reads TGTGCCAGCAGTGAATTCCTGGGCAGACAAGAGACCCAGTACTTC.

The V gene is TRBV9, the J gene TRBJ2-5; TRBD2 agrees at 7 bases. J was trimmed by 1 base and V by 0 bases; bases with no gene match: 6. CDR3 size: 16 residues. Per germline, CDR1 SGDLS and CDR2 YYNGEE. CDR3 DNA: TGTGCCAGCAGCGTAGGGCAGAGACTAGCCCAAGAGACCCAGTACTTC. Protein: CASSVGQRLAQETQYF.